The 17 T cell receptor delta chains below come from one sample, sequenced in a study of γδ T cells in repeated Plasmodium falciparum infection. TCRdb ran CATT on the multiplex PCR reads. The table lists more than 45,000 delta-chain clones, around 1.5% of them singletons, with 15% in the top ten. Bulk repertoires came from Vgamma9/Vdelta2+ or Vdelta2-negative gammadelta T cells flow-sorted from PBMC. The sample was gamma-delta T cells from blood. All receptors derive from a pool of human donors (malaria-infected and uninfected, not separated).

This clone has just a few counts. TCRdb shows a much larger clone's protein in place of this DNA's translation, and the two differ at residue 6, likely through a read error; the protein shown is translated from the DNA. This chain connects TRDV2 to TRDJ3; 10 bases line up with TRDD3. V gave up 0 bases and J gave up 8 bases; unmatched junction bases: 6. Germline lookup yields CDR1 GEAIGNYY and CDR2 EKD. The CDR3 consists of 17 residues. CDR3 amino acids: CACDTAGDTRNTRQMFF. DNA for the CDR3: TGTGCCTGTGACACCGCGGGGGATACGCGCAACACCCGACAGATGTTTTTC.

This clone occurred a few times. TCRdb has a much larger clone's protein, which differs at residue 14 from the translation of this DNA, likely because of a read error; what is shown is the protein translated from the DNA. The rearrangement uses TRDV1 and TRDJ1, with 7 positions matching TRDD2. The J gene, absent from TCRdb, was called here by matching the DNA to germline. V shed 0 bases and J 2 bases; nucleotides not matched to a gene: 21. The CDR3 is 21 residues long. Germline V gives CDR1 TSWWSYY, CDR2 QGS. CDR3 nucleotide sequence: TGTGCTCTTGGGGAACTGAAGAGCTTCCTAAAGTACTGGAGGGATACCGATAAACTCATCTTT. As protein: CALGELKSFLKYWRDTDKLIF.

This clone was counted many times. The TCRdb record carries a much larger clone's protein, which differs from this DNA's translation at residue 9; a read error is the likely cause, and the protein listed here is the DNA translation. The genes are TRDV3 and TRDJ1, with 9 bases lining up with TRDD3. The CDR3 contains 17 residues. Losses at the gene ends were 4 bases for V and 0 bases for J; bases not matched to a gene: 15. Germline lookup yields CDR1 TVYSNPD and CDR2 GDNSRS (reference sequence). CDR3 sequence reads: CASTPWGISKYTDKLIF. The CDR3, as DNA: TGTGCCTCTACGCCCTGGGGGATCTCCAAGTACACCGATAAACTCATCTTT.

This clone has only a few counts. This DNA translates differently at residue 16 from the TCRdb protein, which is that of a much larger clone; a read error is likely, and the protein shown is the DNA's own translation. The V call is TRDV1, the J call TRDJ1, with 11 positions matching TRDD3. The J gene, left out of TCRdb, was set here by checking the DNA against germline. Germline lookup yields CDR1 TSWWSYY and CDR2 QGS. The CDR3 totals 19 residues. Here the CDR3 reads CALGERPLGDTVYTDRLIF. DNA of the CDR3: TGTGCTCTTGGGGAACGCCCCCTGGGGGATACTGTATACACCGATAGACTCATCTTT.

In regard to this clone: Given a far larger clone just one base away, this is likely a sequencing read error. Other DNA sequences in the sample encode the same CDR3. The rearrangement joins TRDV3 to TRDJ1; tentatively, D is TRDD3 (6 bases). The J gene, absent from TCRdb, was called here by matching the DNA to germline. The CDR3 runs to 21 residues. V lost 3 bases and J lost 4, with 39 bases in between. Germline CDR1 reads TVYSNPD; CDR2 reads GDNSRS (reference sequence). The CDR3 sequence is CAFRKQLLLFAGGEGFDKLIF. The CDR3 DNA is TGTGCCTTCAGAAAACAACTTCTCTTGTTCGCCGGGGGAGAGGGATTCGATAAACTCATCTTT.

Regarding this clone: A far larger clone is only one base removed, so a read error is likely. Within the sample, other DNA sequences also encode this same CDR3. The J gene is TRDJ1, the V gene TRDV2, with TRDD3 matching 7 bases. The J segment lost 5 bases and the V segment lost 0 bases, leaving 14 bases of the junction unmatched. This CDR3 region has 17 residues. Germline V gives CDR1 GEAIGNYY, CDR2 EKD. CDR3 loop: CACDTVSTGAPVDKLIF. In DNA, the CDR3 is TGTGCCTGTGACACCGTTTCCACTGGGGCCCCAGTGGATAAACTCATCTTT.

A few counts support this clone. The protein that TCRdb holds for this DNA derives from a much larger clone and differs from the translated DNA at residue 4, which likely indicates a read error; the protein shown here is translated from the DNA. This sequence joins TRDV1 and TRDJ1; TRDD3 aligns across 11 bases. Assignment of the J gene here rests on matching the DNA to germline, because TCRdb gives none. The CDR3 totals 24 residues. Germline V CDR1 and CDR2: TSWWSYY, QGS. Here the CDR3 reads CALEELKSPPWGGGYALLGDKLIF. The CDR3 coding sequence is TGTGCTCTTGAGGAATTAAAAAGTCCTCCCTGGGGTGGGGGATACGCCTTGTTGGGCGATAAACTCATCTTT.

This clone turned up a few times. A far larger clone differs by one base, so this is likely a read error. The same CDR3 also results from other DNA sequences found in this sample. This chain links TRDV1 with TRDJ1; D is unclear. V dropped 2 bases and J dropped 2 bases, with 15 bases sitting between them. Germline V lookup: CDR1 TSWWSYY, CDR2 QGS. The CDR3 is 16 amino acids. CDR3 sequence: CALGEIRQGYTDKLIF. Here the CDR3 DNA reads TGTGCTCTTGGGGAAATCCGTCAGGGGTATACCGATAAACTCATCTTT.

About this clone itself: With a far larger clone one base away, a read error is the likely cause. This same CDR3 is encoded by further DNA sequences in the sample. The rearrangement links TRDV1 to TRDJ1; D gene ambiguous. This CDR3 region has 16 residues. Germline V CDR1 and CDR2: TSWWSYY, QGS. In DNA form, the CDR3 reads TGTGCCCTTGGGACTCGACTGCCGTTTGGGACCGATAAACTCATCTTT. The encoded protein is CALGTRLPFGTDKLIF.

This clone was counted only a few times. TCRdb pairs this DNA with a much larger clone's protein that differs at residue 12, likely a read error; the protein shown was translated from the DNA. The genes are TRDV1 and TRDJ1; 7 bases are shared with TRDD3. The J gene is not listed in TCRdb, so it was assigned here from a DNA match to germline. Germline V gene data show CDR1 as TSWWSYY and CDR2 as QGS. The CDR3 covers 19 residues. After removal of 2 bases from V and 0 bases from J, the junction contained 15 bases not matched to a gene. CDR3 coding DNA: TGTGCTCTTGGGGAATCTACGCAGTACTGGGGAACGTACACCGATAAACTCATCTTT. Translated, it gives CALGESTQYWGTYTDKLIF.

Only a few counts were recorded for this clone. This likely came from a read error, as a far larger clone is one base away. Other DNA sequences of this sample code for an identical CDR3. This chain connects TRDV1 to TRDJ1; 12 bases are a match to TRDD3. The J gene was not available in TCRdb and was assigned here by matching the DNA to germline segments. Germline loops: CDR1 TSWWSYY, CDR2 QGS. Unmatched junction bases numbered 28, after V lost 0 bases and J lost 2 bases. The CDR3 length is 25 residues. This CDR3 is CALGELVGMYRHAPVLGDTTDKLIF. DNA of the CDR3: TGTGCTCTTGGGGAACTAGTAGGGATGTACCGACACGCCCCTGTACTGGGGGATACTACCGATAAACTCATCTTT.

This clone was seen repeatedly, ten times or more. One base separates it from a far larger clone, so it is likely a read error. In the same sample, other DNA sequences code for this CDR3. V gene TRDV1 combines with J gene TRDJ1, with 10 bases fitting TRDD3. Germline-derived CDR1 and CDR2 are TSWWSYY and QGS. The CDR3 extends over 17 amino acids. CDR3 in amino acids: CALGEAVYWGMADKLIF. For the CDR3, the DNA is TGTGCCCTTGGGGAAGCTGTGTACTGGGGGATGGCCGATAAACTCATCTTT.

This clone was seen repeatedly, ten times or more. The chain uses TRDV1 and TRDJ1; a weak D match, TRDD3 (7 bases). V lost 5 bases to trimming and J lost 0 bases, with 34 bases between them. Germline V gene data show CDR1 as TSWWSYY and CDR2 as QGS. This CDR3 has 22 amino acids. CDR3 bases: TGTGCTCTTGGGAATCGAACCCCCCGTAGGGGCTGGGGGTTTCCTAACACCGATAAACTCATCTTT. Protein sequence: CALGNRTPRRGWGFPNTDKLIF.

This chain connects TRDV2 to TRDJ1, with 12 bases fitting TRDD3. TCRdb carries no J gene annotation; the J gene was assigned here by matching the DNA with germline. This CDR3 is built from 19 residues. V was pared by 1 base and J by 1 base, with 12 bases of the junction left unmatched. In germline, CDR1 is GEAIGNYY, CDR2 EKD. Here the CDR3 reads CACDTGYWGILGSTDKLIF. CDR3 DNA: TGTGCCTGTGACACGGGGTACTGGGGGATACTCGGGAGCACCGATAAACTCATCTTT.

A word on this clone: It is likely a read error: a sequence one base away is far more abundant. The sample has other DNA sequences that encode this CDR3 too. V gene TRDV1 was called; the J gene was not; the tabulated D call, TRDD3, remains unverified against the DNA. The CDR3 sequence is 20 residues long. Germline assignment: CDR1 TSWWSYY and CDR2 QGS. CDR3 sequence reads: CALGELLGTGRYGYTDKLIF. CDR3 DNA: TGTGCTCTTGGGGAACTCTTGGGAACTGGGAGATACGGTTACACCGATAAACTCATCTTC.

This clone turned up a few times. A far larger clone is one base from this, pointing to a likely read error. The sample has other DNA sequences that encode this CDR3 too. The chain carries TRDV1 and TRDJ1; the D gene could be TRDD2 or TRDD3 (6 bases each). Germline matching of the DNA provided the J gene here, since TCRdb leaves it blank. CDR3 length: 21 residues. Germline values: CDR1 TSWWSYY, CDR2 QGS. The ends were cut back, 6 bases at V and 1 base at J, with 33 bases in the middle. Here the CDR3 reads CALGPLQPSILLGDATDKLIF. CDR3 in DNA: TGTGCTCTTGGTCCCCTCCAACCCTCCATCCTACTGGGAGATGCCACCGATAAACTCATCTTT.

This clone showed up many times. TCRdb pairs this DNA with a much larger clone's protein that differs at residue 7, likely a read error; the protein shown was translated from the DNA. The CDR3 loop reads CALGELPLGASDKLIF. DNA of the CDR3: TGTGCTCTTGGGGAACTCCCACTGGGTGCTAGCGATAAACTCATCTTT. This chain joins TRDV1 and TRDJ1, with D possibly matching TRDD3 (6 bases). Between the trimmed V and J ends, which lost 0 bases and 4 bases, there was a span of 15 bases. Germline V gene lookup returns CDR1 TSWWSYY and CDR2 QGS. This CDR3 region has 16 residues.